The clone carrying this TCR beta chain was found once. Assay used: immunoSEQ multiplex PCR; TCRdb lists only in-frame clones, some missing. Here the sample spans about 30,000 clones, about 81% being singletons. There are 15 residues in the CDR3. Germline CDR1 is MNHEY and CDR2 is SMNVEV (reference sequence). The V gene end was trimmed by 0 bases and the J gene end by 4 bases; junction bases not matched to a gene: 2. This specimen comes from a study of high-grade serous ovarian cancer treatment subgroups. Tumor tissue was taken before any definitive surgery or chemotherapy was given. The V gene is TRBV27, the J gene TRBJ1-5; 8 bases match TRBD1. Specimen: tumor tissue. The TCR sequence derives from a human donor with high-grade serous ovarian cancer. CDR3 region: CASSLSGQANQPQHF. The CDR3 coding sequence is TGTGCCAGCAGTTTATCGGGACAGGCAAATCAGCCCCAGCATTTT.